This is a list of T cell receptor beta chains from one sample in a study of memory CD4+ T cells and cytomegalovirus serostatus. The repertoire was sequenced with immunoSEQ multiplex PCR; TCRdb's copy has only in-frame clones and lacks some. The data contain approximately 46,000 clones, approximately 81% of them singletons. The material sequenced was memory CD4+ T cells from blood. These receptors were taken from an adult in good health and CMV-seropositive. The CDR3 runs from the conserved cysteine through the conserved F or W. The order of the fields is clone size, D gene, J gene, V gene, CDR3 DNA, CDR3 protein. D genes are given only for firm matches. Some rows have no size entry. The others give once, few or many, or a class for an expanded clone.

clone size: once
D gene: NA
J gene: TRBJ1-1
V gene: TRBV4-2
CDR3 DNA: TGTGCCAGCAGCCAAGGGGCAGGGATGAACACTGAAGCTTTCTTT
CDR3 protein: CASSQGAGMNTEAFF

clone size: NA
D gene: TRBD1
J gene: TRBJ1-5
V gene: TRBV7-8
CDR3 DNA: TGTGCCAGCAGCTTAGAGGGGGCTAGCAATCAGCCCCAGCATTTT
CDR3 protein: CASSLEGASNQPQHF

clone size: NA
D gene: NA
J gene: TRBJ2-3
V gene: TRBV7-2
CDR3 DNA: TGTGCCAGCAGCCCAGCCCGGGATACGCAGTATTTT
CDR3 protein: CASSPARDTQYF

clone size: few
D gene: TRBD1
J gene: TRBJ1-5
V gene: TRBV6-6
CDR3 DNA: TGTGCCAGCAGTAACATTGACAGGGGCCGCAATCAGCCCCAGCATTTT
CDR3 protein: CASSNIDRGRNQPQHF

clone size: NA
D gene: TRBD1
J gene: TRBJ2-7
V gene: TRBV19
CDR3 DNA: TGTGCCAGTAGTGAGAGGACAGGGTCCTCCTACGAGCAGTACTTC
CDR3 protein: CASSERTGSSYEQYF

clone size: NA
D gene: NA
J gene: TRBJ2-3
V gene: TRBV10-3
CDR3 DNA: TGTGCCATCAGCCAACACGTTGACACAGATACGCAGTATTTT
CDR3 protein: CAISQHVDTDTQYF

clone size: NA
D gene: TRBD1
J gene: TRBJ1-2
V gene: TRBV9
CDR3 DNA: TGTGCCAGCAGCGTAGCAACAGGGGATGGCTACACCTTC
CDR3 protein: CASSVATGDGYTF

clone size: few
D gene: TRBD1
J gene: TRBJ1-2
V gene: TRBV10-3
CDR3 DNA: TGTGCCATCAGAACAACAGGGGAACATGGCTACACCTTC
CDR3 protein: CAIRTTGEHGYTF

clone size: NA
D gene: NA
J gene: TRBJ2-1
V gene: TRBV9
CDR3 DNA: TGTGCCAGCAGCCTTTCAAGCTACAATGAGCAGTTCTTC
CDR3 protein: CASSLSSYNEQFF

clone size: NA
D gene: TRBD2
J gene: TRBJ2-1
V gene: TRBV20-1
CDR3 DNA: TGCAGTGTTCAGCGGGGTTTTGAGCAGTTCTTC
CDR3 protein: CSVQRGFEQFF

clone size: NA
D gene: TRBD1
J gene: TRBJ1-6
V gene: TRBV28
CDR3 DNA: TGTGCCAGCAGGCCTCTGCCGGGACAGGGGGTTAACTATAATTCACCCCTCCACTTT
CDR3 protein: CASRPLPGQGVNYNSPLHF

clone size: many
D gene: TRBD2
J gene: TRBJ2-5
V gene: TRBV16
CDR3 DNA: TGTGCCAGCAGCCTCCTTCGGGGGGGACTCCAAGAGACCCAGTACTTC
CDR3 protein: CASSLLRGGLQETQYF

clone size: NA
D gene: TRBD2
J gene: TRBJ2-3
V gene: TRBV18
CDR3 DNA: TGTGCCAGCTCAACTATCGGGGGGGGGCCTAGAAGTACGCAGTATTTT
CDR3 protein: CASSTIGGGPRSTQYF

clone size: few
D gene: NA
J gene: TRBJ2-3
V gene: TRBV13
CDR3 DNA: TGTGCCAGCAGCTTCGGGGCTAGCACAGATACGCAGTATTTT
CDR3 protein: CASSFGASTDTQYF

clone size: NA
D gene: TRBD1
J gene: TRBJ1-4
V gene: TRBV6-1
CDR3 DNA: TGTGCCAGTCGGACAGGGGGAGATGAAAAACTGTTTTTT
CDR3 protein: CASRTGGDEKLFF

clone size: NA
D gene: NA
J gene: TRBJ2-6
V gene: TRBV25-1
CDR3 DNA: TGTGCCAGCAGTGAATCCCTGTCCTCTGGGGCCAACGTCCTGACTTTC
CDR3 protein: CASSESLSSGANVLTF

clone size: NA
D gene: NA
J gene: TRBJ1-2
V gene: TRBV7-8
CDR3 DNA: TGTGCCAGCAGCACCCGACAGTTCTATGGCTACACCTTC
CDR3 protein: CASSTRQFYGYTF

clone size: once
D gene: TRBD2
J gene: TRBJ2-2
V gene: TRBV5-1
CDR3 DNA: TGCGCCAGCAAGCGGGGGGTCACTAACACCGGGGAGCTGTTTTTT
CDR3 protein: CASKRGVTNTGELFF

clone size: NA
D gene: NA
J gene: TRBJ1-3
V gene: TRBV10-3
CDR3 DNA: TGTGCCATCAGTGAGCTGGAGGTCTCCGGTTCTGGAAACACCATATATTTT
CDR3 protein: CAISELEVSGSGNTIYF

clone size: NA
D gene: NA
J gene: TRBJ1-1
V gene: TRBV19
CDR3 DNA: TGTGCCAGTAGTATTGGTTCCTTGGGAGTTAACACTGAAGCTTTCTTT
CDR3 protein: CASSIGSLGVNTEAFF

clone size: NA
D gene: TRBD1
J gene: TRBJ2-5
V gene: TRBV5-1
CDR3 DNA: TGCGCCAGCAGCCCAAATCCCGGGACAGGGGGGGAAGAGACCCAGTACTTC
CDR3 protein: CASSPNPGTGGEETQYF

clone size: NA
D gene: TRBD2
J gene: TRBJ2-7
V gene: TRBV5-1
CDR3 DNA: TGCGCCAGCAGCTCGACCGGGGGGTCGGAGCCTAGGCAGTACTTC
CDR3 protein: CASSSTGGSEPRQYF

clone size: NA
D gene: TRBD1
J gene: TRBJ1-4
V gene: TRBV29-1
CDR3 DNA: TGCAGCGTTGAGGGACAGGGGAGTGAAAAACTGTTTTTT
CDR3 protein: CSVEGQGSEKLFF

clone size: NA
D gene: NA
J gene: TRBJ1-3
V gene: TRBV13
CDR3 DNA: TGTGCCAGCAGCCAGGACTGGAACACCATATATTTT
CDR3 protein: CASSQDWNTIYF

clone size: NA
D gene: NA
J gene: TRBJ1-5
V gene: TRBV5-6
CDR3 DNA: TGTGCCAGCAGTTCTCTGCTAAATCAGCCCCAGCATTTT
CDR3 protein: CASSSLLNQPQHF

clone size: NA
D gene: NA
J gene: TRBJ1-2
V gene: TRBV2
CDR3 DNA: TGTGCCAGCAGTGAGAGTCTAGTGGGCTATGGCTACACCTTC
CDR3 protein: CASSESLVGYGYTF

clone size: NA
D gene: NA
J gene: TRBJ2-1
V gene: TRBV7-2
CDR3 DNA: TGTGCCAGCAGCTTAGATTTGTACAATGAGCAGTTCTTC
CDR3 protein: CASSLDLYNEQFF

clone size: NA
D gene: NA
J gene: TRBJ1-1
V gene: TRBV5-5
CDR3 DNA: TGTGCCAGCACTAGAACCGCCCGGAGGACTGAAGCTTTCTTT
CDR3 protein: CASTRTARRTEAFF